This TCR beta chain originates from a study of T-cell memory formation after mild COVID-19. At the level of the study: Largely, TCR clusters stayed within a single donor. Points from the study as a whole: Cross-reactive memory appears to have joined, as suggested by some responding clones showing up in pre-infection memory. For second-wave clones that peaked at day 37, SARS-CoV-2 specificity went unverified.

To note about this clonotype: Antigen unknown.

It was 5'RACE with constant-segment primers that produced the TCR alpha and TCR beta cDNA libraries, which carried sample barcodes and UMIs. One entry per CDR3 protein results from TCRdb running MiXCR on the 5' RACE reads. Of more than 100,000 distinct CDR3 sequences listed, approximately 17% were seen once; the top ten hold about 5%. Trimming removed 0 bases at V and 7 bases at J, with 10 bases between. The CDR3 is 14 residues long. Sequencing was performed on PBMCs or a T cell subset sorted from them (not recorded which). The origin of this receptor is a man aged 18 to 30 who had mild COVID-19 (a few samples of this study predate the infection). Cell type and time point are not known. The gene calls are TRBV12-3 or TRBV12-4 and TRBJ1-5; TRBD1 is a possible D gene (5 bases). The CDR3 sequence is CASSLALRGQPQHF. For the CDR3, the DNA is TGTGCCAGCAGTTTAGCTTTGAGGGGACAGCCCCAGCATTTT.